The sequence of this T cell receptor (beta chain) was determined in a study of shared clonotypes between healthy human individuals (dated by TCRdb to 2020 to 2021). About the investigation overall: A few men and a couple of women, aged 18 to 49 years, made up the cohort. For each donor, three plates each were used for CD4 naive and CD4 memory, two plates were used for CD8 naive, and one plate was used for CD8 memory. Between about 0.9 and 10 billion PBMCs per donor were obtained by leukapheresis. Different laboratories and diverse techniques were used to prepare libraries and sequence TCR repertoires, to increase sequencing depth and limit assay-specific biases. To estimate repertoire size and how much clonotypes are shared between individuals, the study performed deep sequencing of blood TCR repertoires from five healthy adults.

On the study overall, not on this receptor specifically: Because the study included a small number of donors, the genetic and exposure-history diversity represented was limited. Sampling was restricted to blood, and TCR repertoires in tissues likely differ from the TCR repertoires found in blood. Even with the large sequencing depth, rarefaction of the sorted-subset datasets indicated that sequencing was incomplete. Based on pairwise subsampling, the degree of clonotype sharing among donors was expected to be affected by sequencing depth. Estimated clonotype richness was generally larger for naive than for memory subsets. Roughly 5.2% of naive CD4, 3.5% of naive CD8, approximately 2.2% of memory CD4, and about 0.4% of memory CD8 clonotypes were shared across several donors. Clonotypes shared by all four sorted-subset donors showed higher generation probabilities than non-shared clonotypes.

The germline ends are 11 bases apart after V is trimmed by 4 bases and J by 0 bases. CDR1 and CDR2, looked up from the germline V gene, are SGDLS and YYNGEE. The CDR3 measures 15 amino acids from cysteine to phenylalanine. Only the CDR3 DNA is retained, 45 bases long and in frame from the first base. TCR CDR3 regions were amplified from genomic DNA by multiplex PCR using the deep immunoSEQ assay. Extracted genomic DNA from each cell subset was spread evenly across all wells of several immunoSEQ 96-well plates, with each plate serving as a replicate. Each replicate PCR for sorted subsets received 150 to 250 ng genomic DNA, equal to roughly 29,000 T cell genomes. Purified libraries were quantified with a Qubit 3.0 fluorometer, sized on a Bioanalyzer 2100, and re-quantified with the KAPA Library Quantification kit. Each immunoSEQ 96-well plate was sequenced on its own single-read 150-cycle Illumina NextSeq 550 flow cell. In the authors' own workflow: Because the immunoSEQ output included only junctional sequences and no quality scores, the filtering could not be the same as the filtering used for full-length reads. To assign V/J genes and CDR3, sequences were annotated against IMGT germline references using PyIR, a Python wrapper for IgBLAST v1.9. Reads were removed for weak V/J assignments (E-value above 1e-6), missing CDR3, stop codons, out-of-frame junctions, or ambiguous translated residues. V3J clonotypes were defined as sequences sharing the same inferred V gene, J gene, and CDR3 amino acid sequence. The percentage overlap between two repertoires was calculated by dividing the number of shared unique clonotypes by the size of the smaller repertoire. Repertoire richness was assessed with RTK rarefaction, the Chao1 estimator, and Recon v2.1 estimates of unobserved clonotypes. Generation probabilities for all TCRbeta clonotypes obtained by the gDNA method from a handful of donors were computed using OLGA. The clones in this table, taken by TCRdb from immuneACCESS, are in-frame only. Not every clone is retained; where verified, under half of the shortfall comes from an unresolved V gene, and the cause of the rest is unknown. V, J and clone size reflect that table, while D and trimming were determined from the DNA. The sample data list 1.6 million or so clones, and approximately 96% of these were observed just once. Jointly, the top ten make up 1% to 1.5% of the sample.

Healthy HIV-negative adults with no recently reported acute infections or vaccinations were included as donors. Every donor was a Caucasian adult residing in Nashville, Tennessee, USA. Magnetic negative selection was used to enrich CD4+ T cells, after which naive cells were positively selected on CD45RA and the negative fraction became the memory subset. Blood was collected by leukapheresis, and PBMCs were isolated by Ficoll-Histopaque density gradient centrifugation and then cryopreserved in liquid nitrogen vapor phase. Analytical flow cytometry was used to check the purity and quantity of each magnetically sorted T cell population. From each sorted fraction, genomic DNA was isolated and quantified by UV absorbance on a Nanodrop 2000c. Concerning this clone itself: This receptor's antigen is unknown. Qualities for individual bases were not recorded, and no much larger clone is one base off.

The chain was built from TRBV9 and TRBJ2-1, with no D gene named confidently. The TCR sequence derives from a man aged 25 to 45 in good health. Input material: naive CD4+ T cells sorted from blood. Per the publication, the cell subset or site label means: CD45RA+ positively selected. At the DNA level, the sequence is TGTGCCAGCAGCCCCTTTGAAGGCTCCTACAATGAGCAGTTCTTC. Translated, it reads CASSPFEGSYNEQFF.